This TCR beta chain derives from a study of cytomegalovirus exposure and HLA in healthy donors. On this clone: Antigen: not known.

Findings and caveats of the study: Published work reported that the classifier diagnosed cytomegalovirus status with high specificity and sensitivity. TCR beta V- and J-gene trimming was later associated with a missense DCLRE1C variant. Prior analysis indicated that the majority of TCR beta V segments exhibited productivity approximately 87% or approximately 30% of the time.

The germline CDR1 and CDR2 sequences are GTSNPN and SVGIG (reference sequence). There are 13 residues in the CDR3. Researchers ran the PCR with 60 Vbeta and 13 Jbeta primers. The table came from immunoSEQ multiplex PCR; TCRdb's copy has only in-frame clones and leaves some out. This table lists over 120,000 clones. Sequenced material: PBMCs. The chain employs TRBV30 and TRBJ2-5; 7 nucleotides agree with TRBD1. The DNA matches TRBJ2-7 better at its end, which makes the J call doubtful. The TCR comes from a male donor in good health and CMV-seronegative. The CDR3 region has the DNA TGTGCCTGGAGCCTGAACAGGGGCGGCGAGCAGTACTTC. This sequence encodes CAWSLNRGGEQYF.